This is a list of T cell receptor beta chains from one sample in a study of T-cell memory formation after mild COVID-19. TCRdb passed the 5' RACE reads through MiXCR, listing each CDR3 protein once. The data show roughly 180,000 distinct CDR3 sequences, about 18% seen once. Sequencing used PBMCs or a T cell subset sorted from them (not recorded which). All receptors come from a man aged 18-30 years who had mild COVID-19 (a few samples of this study predate the infection). Cell type and time point are not known. The CDR3 runs from the conserved cysteine through the conserved F or W. The D gene is left open where the match is weak. Clone size appears in some rows only: once, few, many, or a class for an expanded clone.

J gene	clone size	V gene	D gene	CDR3 protein	CDR3 DNA
TRBJ2-7	NA	TRBV7-9	TRBD1	CASSRGQHEQYF	TGTGCCAGCAGCCGGGGACAGCACGAGCAGTACTTC
TRBJ1-1	NA	TRBV20-1	NA	CSAKGQMNTEAFF	TGCAGTGCTAAAGGACAGATGAACACTGAAGCTTTCTTT
TRBJ1-2	few	TRBV20-1	NA	CSARVGGNYGYTF	TGCAGTGCTAGAGTAGGGGGAAACTATGGCTACACCTTC
TRBJ1-2	NA	TRBV21-1	NA	CASSAGEGAGYTF	TGTGCCAGCAGCGCGGGCGAGGGGGCCGGCTACACCTTC
TRBJ1-1	few	TRBV3-2	NA	CASSQNLQGVTEAFF	TGTGCCAGCAGCCAAAATTTACAGGGTGTGACTGAAGCTTTCTTT
TRBJ2-5	NA	TRBV30	TRBD2	CAWKRWGGQETQYF	TGTGCCTGGAAGAGGTGGGGGGGGCAAGAGACCCAGTACTTC
TRBJ1-5	NA	TRBV28	NA	CAIPGSGGNQPQHF	TGTGCCATCCCGGGTAGCGGGGGCAATCAGCCCCAGCATTTT
TRBJ1-1	many	TRBV20-1	TRBD1	CSARDPGQGGTEAFF	TGCAGTGCTAGAGATCCCGGACAGGGAGGAACTGAAGCTTTCTTT
TRBJ1-2	NA	TRBV2	NA	CASSKKSALSGYTF	TGTGCCAGCAGTAAAAAGTCGGCCTTGAGTGGCTACACCTTC
TRBJ2-3	NA	TRBV9	TRBD2	CASSVLTSGGTDTQYF	TGTGCCAGCAGCGTGCTTACTAGCGGGGGCACAGATACGCAGTATTTT
TRBJ2-3	few	TRBV19	TRBD2	CASSLRTSPDTQYF	TGTGCCAGCAGCCTCCGGACTAGCCCAGATACGCAGTATTTT
TRBJ2-7	NA	TRBV6-6	TRBD2	CATSPPRRGVNYEQYF	TGTGCCACCTCTCCACCTCGACGGGGGGTAAACTACGAGCAGTACTTC
TRBJ1-5	NA	TRBV9	NA	CASSAGGGKEYQPQHF	TGTGCCAGCAGCGCGGGGGGGGGTAAGGAATATCAGCCCCAGCATTTT